This TCR beta chain was identified during a study of prognosis after radiotherapy for stage I lung cancer. As for the study in general: About 14 patients had newly diagnosed primary stage I lung tumors, and several had oligometastatic NSCLC after surgical resection of the primary tumor. Patient ages ran from roughly 50 to 84, with a median of roughly 74 years, and the group had 10 to 15 men and about 6 women.

Two-round multiplex PCR on genomic DNA was the method by which TCR beta CDR3 was amplified. Amplification during the initial PCR round employed primers specific to each TRBV and TRBJ gene. TCRdb re-analysed the multiplex PCR reads in MiXCR, keeping a single row per CDR3 protein. The sample has 11,000 to 15,000 distinct CDR3 sequences, 30% seen once. Relative to its sample, this clonotype is medium-sized. V dropped 5 bases and J dropped 4 bases, with 14 bases sitting between them. The CDR3 consists of 15 residues. CDR1 and CDR2 from the germline V gene are MNHEY and SVGAGI. This receptor was identified in a donor at least 50 years old with non-small cell lung cancer. The input for sequencing was PBMCs, taken before or after stereotactic body radiation therapy (not recorded which). The chain is built from TRBV6-5 and TRBJ2-2, with D hard to call. Here the CDR3 DNA reads TGTGCCAGCAGTCTCCTCGGGCAGGTCACCGGGGAGCTGTTTTTT. It specifies CASSLLGQVTGELFF.